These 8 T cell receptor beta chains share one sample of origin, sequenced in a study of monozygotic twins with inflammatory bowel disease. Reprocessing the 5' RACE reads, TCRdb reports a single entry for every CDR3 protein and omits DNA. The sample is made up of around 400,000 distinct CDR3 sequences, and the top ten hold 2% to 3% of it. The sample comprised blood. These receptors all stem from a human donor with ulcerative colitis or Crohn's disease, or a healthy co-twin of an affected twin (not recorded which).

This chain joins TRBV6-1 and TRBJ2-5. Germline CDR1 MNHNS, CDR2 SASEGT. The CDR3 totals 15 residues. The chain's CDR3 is CASSPIADVQETQYF.

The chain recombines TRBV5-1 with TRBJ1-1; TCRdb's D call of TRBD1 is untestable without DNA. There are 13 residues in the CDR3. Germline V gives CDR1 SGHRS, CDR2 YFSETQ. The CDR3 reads CASSLWGTTEAFF. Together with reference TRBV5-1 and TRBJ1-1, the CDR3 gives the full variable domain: KAGVTQTPRYLIKTRGQQVTLSCSPISGHRSVSWYQQTPGQGLQFLFEYFSETQRNKGNFPGRFSGRQFSNSRSEMNVSTLELGDSALYLCASSLWGTTEAFFGQGTRLTVV.

CDR3: CSARGGGNYGYTF. V gene TRBV20-1 combines with J gene TRBJ1-2. The CDR3 covers 13 residues. Germline V gene data show CDR1 as DFQATT and CDR2 as SNEGSKA (reference sequence).

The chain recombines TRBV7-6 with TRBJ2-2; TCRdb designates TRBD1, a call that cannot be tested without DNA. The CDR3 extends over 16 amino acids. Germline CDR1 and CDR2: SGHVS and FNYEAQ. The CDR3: CASSLTTGPHTGELFF.

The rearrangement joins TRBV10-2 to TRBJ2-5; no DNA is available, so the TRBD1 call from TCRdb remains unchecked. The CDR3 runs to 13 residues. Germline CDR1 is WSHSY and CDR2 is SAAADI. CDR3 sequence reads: CASSAPGRETQYF.

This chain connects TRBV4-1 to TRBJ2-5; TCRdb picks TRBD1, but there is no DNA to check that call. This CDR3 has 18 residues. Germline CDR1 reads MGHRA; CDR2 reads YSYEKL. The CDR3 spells CASSQDGRHRGGRETQYF.

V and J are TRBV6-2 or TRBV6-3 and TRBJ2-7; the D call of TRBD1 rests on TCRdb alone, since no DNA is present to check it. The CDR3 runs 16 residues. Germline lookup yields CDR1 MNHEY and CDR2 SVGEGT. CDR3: CASSQRTGTGTREQYF.

The CDR3 region is CASSQTLPQMGSPLHF. The gene calls are TRBV3-1 and TRBJ1-6; the D call from TCRdb, TRBD1, cannot be confirmed without DNA. The germline CDR1 and CDR2 sequences are LGHDT and YNNKEL (reference sequence). The CDR3 runs to 16 residues.